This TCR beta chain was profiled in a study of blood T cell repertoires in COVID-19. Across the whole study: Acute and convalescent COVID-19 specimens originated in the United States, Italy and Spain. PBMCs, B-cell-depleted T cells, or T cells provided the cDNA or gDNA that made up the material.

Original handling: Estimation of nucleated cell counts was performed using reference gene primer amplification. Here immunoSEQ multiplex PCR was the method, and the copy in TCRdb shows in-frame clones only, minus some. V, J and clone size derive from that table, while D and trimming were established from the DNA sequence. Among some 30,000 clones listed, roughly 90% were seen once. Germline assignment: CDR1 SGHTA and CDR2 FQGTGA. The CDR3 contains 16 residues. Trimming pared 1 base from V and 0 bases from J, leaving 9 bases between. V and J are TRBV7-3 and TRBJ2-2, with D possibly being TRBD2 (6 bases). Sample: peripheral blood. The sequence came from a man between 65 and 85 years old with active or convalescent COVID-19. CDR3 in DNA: TGTGCCAGCAGCTTAATGGGCGGGGCGAACACCGGGGAGCTGTTTTTT. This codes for CASSLMGGANTGELFF.